This TCR beta chain was recovered during a study of shared clonotypes between healthy human individuals. For the study at large: The donors, two women and a few men, were aged 18 to 49. Three plates each covered CD4 naive and memory; CD8 naive two, CD8 memory one.

In the naive CD8 group, cells lacked CD45RO and were positively selected for CCR7, so terminally differentiated effector memory CD45RA+ cells were left out. The repertoire was sequenced with immunoSEQ multiplex PCR; TCRdb's copy has only in-frame clones and lacks some. The sample includes around 1.9 million clones, around 93% seen only once; the top ten take approximately 1.7%. Study-wide findings and caveats: Sampling covered blood only; tissue repertoires likely differ.

Looked up from germline, CDR1 is SGHDT and CDR2 is YYEEEE. This CDR3 is built from 16 residues. Losses at the gene ends were 1 base for V and 1 base for J; bases not matched to a gene: 4. Regarding this clone: Its antigen is as yet unknown.

The sequence came from a man between 18 and 35 years old in good health. Some clones in this sample may be carry-over from other donors' samples. Source material: naive CD8+ T cells from PBMCs. The chain uses TRBV5-6 and TRBJ2-1; 8 bases match TRBD2. The CDR3 sequence: CASSLLPGGSYNEQFF. The CDR3 DNA follows: TGTGCCAGCAGCTTGCTACCGGGAGGGTCCTACAATGAGCAGTTCTTC. The full variable domain, with the rest looked up from reference TRBV5-6 and TRBJ2-1, is DAGVTQSPTHLIKTRGQQVTLRCSPKSGHDTVSWYQQALGQGPQFIFQYYEEEERQRGNFPDRFSGHQFPNYSSELNVNALLLGDSALYLCASSLLPGGSYNEQFFGPGTRLTVL.